The present entry profiles one T cell receptor (beta chain) with its context. Its antigen is undetermined. The PCR was carried out with 60 Vbeta primers and 13 Jbeta primers. In the original processing: Unique TCR beta chains totaled some 81 million in a later count, with 8.5 million to 12 million of them shared. Generated by immunoSEQ multiplex PCR, the TCRdb table keeps only in-frame clones and is missing some. V and J calls and clone size are copied from that table; D and trimming were computed from the DNA. Here the sample spans approximately 180,000 clones, around 83% being singletons. The data derive from a study of cytomegalovirus exposure and HLA in healthy donors. The J segment lost 0 bases and the V segment lost 10 bases, leaving 6 bases of the junction unmatched. Germline V gene lookup returns CDR1 ENHRY and CDR2 SYGVKD. This CDR3 comprises 14 residues. Overall study findings and caveats: What a later analysis reportedly showed was that an Asian-associated ancestry cluster had fewer N-insertions than the roughly 670-donor mean. Excluded were some V segments that proved indistinguishable, including TRBV6-2 and TRBV6-3.

This sequence was found in a woman aged 35 to 49 in good health and CMV-seronegative. Sample: PBMCs. The chain has TRBV10-3 and TRBJ1-3; 7 bases line up with TRBD1. CDR3 residues: CATGTENSGNTIYF. DNA of the CDR3: TGTGCCACCGGGACAGAGAACTCTGGAAACACCATATATTTT.